This section outlines one T cell receptor (beta chain) sequence together with its context. Germline CDR1 and CDR2: KGHSH and LQKENI. V was shortened by 2 bases and J by 3 bases, with 14 bases between the two germline ends. CDR3 length: 15 amino acids. The data belong to a study of blood T cell repertoires in COVID-19. Original methodology: Quantification of nucleated cells was approximated via reference gene primer amplification. Some clones are missing from TCRdb's copy, which holds only in-frame ones; the method was immunoSEQ multiplex PCR. V and J calls and clone size are given by that table; D and trimming were obtained from the DNA. The sample contains roughly 150,000 clones, less than 80% of which appear only once.

This chain uses TRBV18 with TRBJ2-7; perhaps TRBD1 as D (6 bases). The sequencing sample was made of PBMCs or T cells enriched from blood (not recorded which). The receptor comes from a woman aged 70 to 79 in a cohort exposed to, infected with or recovered from COVID-19 (not recorded which). CDR3 nucleotide sequence: TGTGCCAGCTCACCATCCAGGGGCATTGGCTACGAGCAGTACTTC. Amino acids: CASSPSRGIGYEQYF.